These T cell receptor beta chains were read from a single sample in a study of cytomegalovirus exposure and HLA in healthy donors. TCRdb keeps only in-frame clones here, not all; method: immunoSEQ multiplex PCR. The repertoire consists of about 110,000 clones, with roughly 70% occurring once and the leading ten covering 0.87%. Sequencing used PBMCs. These receptors all come from a woman younger than 45 in good health and CMV-seronegative. Both conserved end residues are trimmed from each CDR3. Each record gives: V gene, CDR3 length, clone size, J gene, CDR3 protein. Only part of the rows carry a size: once, few, many, or a class if the clone is expanded.

TRBV30	14	.	TRBJ2-3	AWSVQRGLSTDTQY
TRBV19	9	.	TRBJ2-3	ASSTGDTQY
TRBV6-6	11	.	TRBJ1-1	ASKGQVNTEAF
TRBV6-5	13	.	TRBJ1-5	ASSLFQGWDQPQH
TRBV7-3	14	.	TRBJ2-1	ASSPRGQPYYNEQF
TRBV21-1	12	.	TRBJ2-1	ARWRGARRNEQF
TRBV15	14	.	TRBJ2-1	ATSSPGRTGLDEQF
TRBV27	13	.	TRBJ1-5	ASSSDRGNLRPQH
TRBV7-3	10	.	TRBJ1-1	ASSPGGTEAL
TRBV5-6	13	.	TRBJ2-2	ASFIGRAVGGELF
TRBV6-5	13	.	TRBJ2-3	ASSLQGAETDTQY
TRBV10-3	8	.	TRBJ2-1	AISDGEQF
TRBV10-3	12	.	TRBJ2-1	AISSRGGSNEQF
TRBV5-1	13	.	TRBJ1-4	ANSWGGTSEEKLF
TRBV6-1	12	few	TRBJ1-1	ASTEGDDTGYDF
TRBV6-5	11	.	TRBJ1-2	ASREQSDYGYT
TRBV28	13	.	TRBJ1-4	ASSLSTLPNEKLF
TRBV18	15	.	TRBJ2-3	ASSPLGGTGVSDTQY
TRBV15	15	few	TRBJ1-1	ATSRDRPAASRTEAF
TRBV7-2	9	once	TRBJ1-2	ASSLRGSYT
TRBV4-2	12	few	TRBJ1-2	ASSQDSRDKVYT
TRBV13	11	once	TRBJ2-7	ASSSGHTNEQY
TRBV5-1	12	once	TRBJ1-2	ASSLFDSNYGYT
TRBV5-5	13	.	TRBJ1-2	ASSLSRGQEDGYT
TRBV19	13	.	TRBJ2-2	ASSKQGLNTGELF
TRBV5-6	12	.	TRBJ2-3	ASGTGVSTDTQY
TRBV29-1	11	.	TRBJ2-2	SVEQGAPGELF
TRBV5-1	13	.	TRBJ2-3	ASSLQGGEADTQY
TRBV4-3	15	.	TRBJ1-2	ASSQGQFAGTVKGYT
TRBV20-1	9	few	TRBJ1-1	SAMRVTEAF
TRBV27	11	.	TRBJ2-7	ASSPPPGSEQY
TRBV30	12	many	TRBJ1-1	AWRWTGGVTEAF
TRBV5-1	12	.	TRBJ2-1	ASSPWTSGNEQF
TRBV25-1	15	few	TRBJ2-3	ASSIGTVLHSTDTQY
TRBV29-1	10	once	TRBJ2-7	SVAGGGSEQY
TRBV2	11	.	TRBJ2-7	ASKGTSGRLKY
TRBV2	11	.	TRBJ2-3	ASSGSGTDTQY
TRBV7-8	12	.	TRBJ1-1	ASSLVGGHTEAF
TRBV27	14	.	TRBJ2-5	ASSSLRGTGRETQY
TRBV5-8	12	.	TRBJ1-2	ANAPSGADYGYT
TRBV12-2	14	.	TRBJ2-3	ASRLITRTVTDTQY
TRBV25-1	13	.	TRBJ1-1	ASSVGTGVGTEAF
TRBV28	11	few	TRBJ2-5	ASSSGDQETQY
TRBV15	13	.	TRBJ1-3	ATSRDPGMGNTIY
TRBV10-1	13	.	TRBJ1-5	ASSDRTGLDQPQH